The TCR beta chain under discussion was sequenced for a study of regulatory T cells in long-lasting Graves disease. Findings and caveats of the study: Fewer public clonotypes were shared by new patients (966) than by persistent patients (2,741). Owing to a sample size that was small, accuracy may have been reduced. Repertoires from persistent disease leaned toward TRBV28, TRBJ1-2 and TRBJ2-5.

Only a few counts were recorded for this clonotype. Its antigen remains unidentified. Time point defined: persistent/refractory GD, antithyroid drugs over 5 years with positive TRAb. Preparation of the TCR library used RNA extracted from PBMCs. Diagnosing Graves' disease relied on the American Thyroid Association guidelines. Investigators prepared the TCR beta libraries by applying iRepertoire HTBI primers and Arm-PCR of CDR3 regions. TCRdb recomputed calls from the multiplex PCR reads with MiXCR, one row per CDR3 protein. The sample lists some 440,000 distinct CDR3 sequences, about a fifth occurring once. Germline loops: CDR1 SGHAT, CDR2 FQNNGV. The CDR3 is 14 residues long. V lost 6 bases, J lost 3 bases, and 9 bases lay in between.

This receptor was identified in a female donor with Graves disease. Specimen: peripheral blood mononuclear cells (PBMCs), collected when the disease was refractory, from a patient treated with antithyroid drugs. The chain recombines TRBV11-2 with TRBJ1-6; TRBD1 might be the D (6 bases). The CDR3 loop is CASSVQGYNSPLHF. CDR3 nucleotides: TGTGCCAGCAGTGTACAGGGCTATAATTCACCCCTCCACTTT.